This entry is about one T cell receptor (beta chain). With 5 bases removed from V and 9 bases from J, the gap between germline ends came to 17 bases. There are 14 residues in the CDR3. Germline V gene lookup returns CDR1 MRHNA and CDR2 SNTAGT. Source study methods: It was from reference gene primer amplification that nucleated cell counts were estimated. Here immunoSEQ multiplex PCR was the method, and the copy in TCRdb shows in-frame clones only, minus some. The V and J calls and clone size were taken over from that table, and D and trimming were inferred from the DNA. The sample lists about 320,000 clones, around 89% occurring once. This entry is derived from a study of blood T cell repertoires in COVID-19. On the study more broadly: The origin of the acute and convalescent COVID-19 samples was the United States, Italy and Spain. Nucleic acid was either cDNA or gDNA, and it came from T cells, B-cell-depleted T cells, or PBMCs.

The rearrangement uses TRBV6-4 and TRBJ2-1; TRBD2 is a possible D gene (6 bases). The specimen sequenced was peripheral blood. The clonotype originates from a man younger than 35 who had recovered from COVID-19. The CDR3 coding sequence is TGTGCCAGCAGTAGAAGGGAGGATCTGGGTGAGCAGTTCTTC. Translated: CASSRREDLGEQFF.